This paragraph covers one T cell receptor beta chain sequence. The data are from a study of CD8 T cells in Susac syndrome. The authors negatively isolated CD8+ and CD4+ T cells and FACS-enriched TEMRA cells. The CDR3 sequence is 12 residues long. Germline V gene sequence: CDR1 SEHNR, CDR2 FQNEAQ (reference sequence). Reverse transcription used roughly 0.45 to 1 ug RNA and random hexamers. One entry per CDR3 protein, called by TCRdb with MiXCR from the immunoSEQ multiplex PCR reads. The repertoire holds about 280,000 distinct CDR3 sequences, with 85% as singletons. The sequence was obtained from a human donor with multiple sclerosis. The genes are TRBV7-9 and TRBJ2-2; D may be TRBD2 (6 bases). What was sequenced was CD8+ T cells from PBMCs. DNA for the CDR3: TGTGGTCCGAGACGGGAGTCCGGGGAGCTGTTTTTT. It yields the protein CGPRRESGELFF. The entire variable domain, with the rest obtained from reference TRBV7-9 and TRBJ2-2, is as follows: DTGVSQNPRHKITKRGQNVTFRCDPISEHNRLYWYRQTLGQGPEFLTYFQNEAQLEKSRLLSDRFSAERPKGSFSTLEIQRTEQGDSAMYLCGPRRESGELFFGEGSRLTVL.